Each of the 27 T cell receptor beta chains below was sequenced from the same sample in a study of T cells expressing NK-cell markers (dated by TCRdb to 2020 to 2022). The library was generated by 5' RACE. Sequencer: Illumina HiSeq 2000. Based on TCRdb reprocessing of the reads, there is one entry per CDR3 protein sequence, and DNA is missing. The record for this sample contains about 460,000 distinct CDR3 sequences. The top ten hold 1.4% of the sample. Sequencing used blood T cells: a sorted CD56 or NKG2C T cell subset, CD4+ or CD8+ T cells, or bulk PBMC T cells (not recorded which). The receptor set was obtained from a woman aged 45-65 years in good health. Donor details come from another sample of the same person, matched by shared clones.

The gene calls are TRBV5-1 and TRBJ2-4. The CDR3 runs 14 residues. Germline V gene sequence: CDR1 SGHRS, CDR2 YFSETQ. The CDR3: CASSRGDLNNIQYF.

The J gene is TRBJ1-2, the V gene TRBV28; TCRdb's assignment of TRBD1 cannot be checked, as there is no DNA. This CDR3 is 14 amino acids long. Per the germline V gene, CDR1 is MDHEN and CDR2 is SYDVKM. The chain's CDR3 is CASSLLRDSHGYTF.

This chain uses TRBV12-3 or TRBV12-4 with TRBJ1-5; TCRdb proposes TRBD1, but this gene call is untestable without DNA. The CDR3 extends over 15 amino acids. CDR3 sequence: CASSRQGGSNQPQHF.

The chain couples TRBV29-1 to TRBJ2-3; the D call of TRBD1 rests on TCRdb alone, since no DNA is present to check it. CDR1 is SQVTM and CDR2 is ANQGSEA in the germline V gene. This CDR3 is 13 amino acids long. This chain's CDR3 is CSVADRGTDTQYF.

The chain joins TRBV10-3 to TRBJ1-2; TCRdb designates TRBD1, a call that cannot be tested without DNA. This CDR3 spans 13 amino acids. Looked up from germline, CDR1 is ENHRY and CDR2 is SYGVKD. CDR3 residues: CAIKKDTGYGYTF.

This sequence joins TRBV12-3 or TRBV12-4 and TRBJ2-1; TCRdb returns TRBD1, unconfirmable since there is no DNA. CDR3 length equals 17 residues. The CDR3: CASSWDRRSSVYNEQFF.

The genes are TRBV6-6 and TRBJ2-7; TCRdb selects TRBD1, and the lack of DNA leaves this call unchecked. The CDR3 loop spans 15 amino acids. Germline CDR1 MNHNY, CDR2 SVGAGI (reference sequence). CDR3 sequence reads: CASILGGTGDYEQYF.

The gene calls are TRBV15 and TRBJ2-2. Germline lookup yields CDR1 LNHNV and CDR2 YYDKDF (reference sequence). CDR3 length: 15 residues. CDR3 loop: CATSRDRRLTGELFF.

The gene calls are TRBV6-5 and TRBJ2-1; no DNA is available, so the TRBD1 call from TCRdb remains unchecked. The germline CDR1 and CDR2 sequences are MNHEY and SVGAGI. The CDR3 has 16 residues. The CDR3 here is CASSWGTPFEYNEQFF.

The rearrangement uses TRBV10-3 and TRBJ1-5. Germline V gene sequence: CDR1 ENHRY, CDR2 SYGVKD. This CDR3 comprises 14 residues. CDR3 in amino acids: CAISESGSSQPQHF.

The gene calls are TRBV5-1 and TRBJ2-6. This CDR3 contains 19 residues. Germline lookup yields CDR1 SGHRS and CDR2 YFSETQ. The CDR3 sequence: CASSLVARRWGSGANVLTF.

The V gene is TRBV6-6, the J gene TRBJ2-2; the TRBD1 assignment by TCRdb is unverifiable without DNA. Germline V lookup: CDR1 MNHNY, CDR2 SVGAGI (reference sequence). CDR3 size: 17 residues. The CDR3 is CASSLGRTTWGGGELFF.

This sequence joins TRBV7-2 and TRBJ1-1. CDR3 length equals 16 residues. Germline-derived CDR1 and CDR2 are SGHTA and FQGNSA. The chain's CDR3 is CASSLNLRTGAPEAFF.

The V and J genes are TRBV20-1 and TRBJ2-3; the D call from TCRdb, TRBD2, cannot be confirmed without DNA. Germline V gene lookup returns CDR1 DFQATT and CDR2 SNEGSKA (reference sequence). CDR3 length: 14 residues. CDR3 residues: CSASVGREGDTQYF.

This chain links TRBV7-2 with TRBJ1-2; the TCRdb call, TRBD1, lacks DNA for checking. The CDR3 totals 16 residues. CDR1 is SGHTA, CDR2 FQGNSA, per germline. CDR3 residues: CASSLAPGQTLYGYTF.

V is TRBV11-3 and J is TRBJ1-1; TCRdb selects TRBD1, and the lack of DNA leaves this call unchecked. Germline V CDR1 and CDR2: SGHNT, YENEEA. The CDR3 is made up of 14 amino acids. The CDR3: CASTRGTMNTEAFF.

The CDR3 reads CASSPPGTGGRQFF. The V gene is TRBV12-3 or TRBV12-4, the J gene TRBJ2-1; the D call of TRBD1 rests on TCRdb alone, since no DNA is present to check it. This CDR3 is 14 amino acids long.

V usage is TRBV6-2 or TRBV6-3 and J usage is TRBJ2-3. CDR1 is MNHEY and CDR2 is SVGEGT in the germline V gene. The CDR3 is 15 residues long. CDR3 residues: CASNKGKVYTDTQYF.

This sequence joins TRBV12-3 or TRBV12-4 and TRBJ1-2. CDR3 length equals 13 residues. The CDR3 spells CASSLRARDGYTF.

The chain recombines TRBV3-1 with TRBJ1-1; the TCRdb call, TRBD1, lacks DNA for checking. CDR3 size: 12 residues. CDR1 and CDR2 from the germline V gene are LGHDT and YNNKEL (reference sequence). The CDR3 sequence: CASSGVNTEAFF.

The chain employs TRBV20-1 and TRBJ2-3; TCRdb indicates TRBD2, and absent DNA this call remains unverified. CDR1 and CDR2 (germline): DFQATT, SNEGSKA (reference sequence). CDR3 length equals 16 residues. This CDR3 is CSAREGTSGPTDTQYF.

This chain joins TRBV15 and TRBJ2-1; TCRdb's D call of TRBD2 is untestable without DNA. The CDR3 is made up of 14 amino acids. Germline values: CDR1 LNHNV, CDR2 YYDKDF (reference sequence). The CDR3 sequence: CATTQELARNEQFF.

This sequence joins TRBV6-5 and TRBJ1-2; TCRdb's D call of TRBD1 is untestable without DNA. Germline CDR1 is MNHEY and CDR2 is SVGAGI. The CDR3 has 13 residues. Here the CDR3 reads CASRGGGGYGYTF.

This rearrangement joins TRBV6-6 to TRBJ1-6; absent DNA, TCRdb's TRBD1 call cannot be checked. Germline V gives CDR1 MNHNY, CDR2 SVGAGI (reference sequence). CDR3 length: 15 residues. CDR3 in amino acids: CASSYPTGWDSPLHF.

V gene TRBV20-1 combines with J gene TRBJ2-3. CDR3 size: 15 residues. CDR1 and CDR2 (germline): DFQATT, SNEGSKA (reference sequence). The CDR3 loop reads CSAPQWVTGTDTQYF.

The chain joins TRBV6-2 or TRBV6-3 to TRBJ2-3; TCRdb picks TRBD1, but there is no DNA to check that call. Germline CDR1 is MNHEY and CDR2 is SVGEGT. The CDR3 loop spans 16 amino acids. The CDR3 protein is CASSSTLEGAGDTQYF.

This chain joins TRBV12-3 or TRBV12-4 and TRBJ2-1; TCRdb gives TRBD1 as the D gene, but with no DNA this cannot be confirmed. The CDR3 sequence is 14 residues long. The CDR3 spells CASSFGTGIDEQFF.